This T cell receptor (beta chain) was retrieved from a study of immune evolution from preneoplasia to lung adenocarcinoma. Produced via immunoSEQ multiplex PCR; TCRdb's table is partial and in-frame only. The sample shows thousands of clones, 75% to 90% of them seen only once. Two lung cancer pathologists independently confirmed each histologic diagnosis. The CDR3 totals 10 residues. Between the trimmed V and J ends, which lost 6 bases and 2 bases, there was a span of 4 bases. Germline V gene data show CDR1 as SQVTM and CDR2 as ANQGSEA. The receptor was derived from a donor aged 70 or older with lung adenocarcinoma. This chain connects TRBV29-1 to TRBJ2-5; D is unresolved. The sample was FFPE minimally invasive lung adenocarcinoma tissue. This CDR3 reads CSVSQETQYF. Here the CDR3 DNA reads TGCAGCGTCTCACAAGAGACCCAGTACTTC.